The sequence of this T cell receptor beta chain was determined in a study of vaccination effects on CD4 cells after COVID-19. Study-level information: Convalescent patient samples, from a couple of individuals, date to 16 days and one week before vaccination.

Notes on the study in general: Convalescent patients were scarce in the study, and it lacked early post-infection timepoints. Late in the post-vaccination period, infection-induced and vaccine-induced clones underwent marked clonal contraction.

The V gene lost 4 bases and the J gene lost 1 base, with 17 bases spanning the gap. Germline CDR1 SGHNT, CDR2 YYREEE (reference sequence). The CDR3 has 16 amino acids. Before any sequencing was done, the ViraFEST assay used viral peptide pools to expand antigen-specific CD4+ T cells. Around day 10 of culture, CD4+ T cells were separated out. The person was diagnosed with PCR-confirmed SARS-CoV-2 infection between March and December 2020. On this clone: Antigen specificity is unknown.

Only in-frame clones appear in the TCRdb table, and some are missing; sequencing was by immunoSEQ multiplex PCR. Of 17,000 or so clones detected, 70% to 75% appear once; the ten largest clones hold approximately 16%. The sequencing here drew on CD4+ T cells from PBMCs cultured with SARS-CoV-2 spike peptides, taken before COVID-19 vaccination. This TCR derives from a human donor who had a prior SARS-CoV-2 infection. V gene TRBV5-4 combines with J gene TRBJ1-1, with D maybe TRBD1 (6 bases). The CDR3 DNA is TGTGCCAGCAGCCCCGGAGGGGGGATTGGGAACACTGAAGCTTTCTTT. It encodes CASSPGGGIGNTEAFF.